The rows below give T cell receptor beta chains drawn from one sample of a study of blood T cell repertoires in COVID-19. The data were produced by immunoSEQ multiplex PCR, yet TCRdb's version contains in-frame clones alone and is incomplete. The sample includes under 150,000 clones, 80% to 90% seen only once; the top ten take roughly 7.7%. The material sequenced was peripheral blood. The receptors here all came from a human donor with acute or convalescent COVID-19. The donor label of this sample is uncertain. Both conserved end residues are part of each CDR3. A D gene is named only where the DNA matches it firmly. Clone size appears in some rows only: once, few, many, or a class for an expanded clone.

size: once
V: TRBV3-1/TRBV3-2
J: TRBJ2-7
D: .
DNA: TGTGCCAGCAGCCAATTCAATCTGGCTGGCTACGAGCAGTACTTC
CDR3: CASSQFNLAGYEQYF

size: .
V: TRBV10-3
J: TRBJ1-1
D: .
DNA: TGTGCCATCAGTGAGTCAGGGGCTGGGGCTGAAGCTTTCTTT
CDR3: CAISESGAGAEAFF

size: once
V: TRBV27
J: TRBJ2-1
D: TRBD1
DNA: TGTGCCAGCAGATGGGACAGAACCTACAATGAGCAGTTCTTC
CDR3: CASRWDRTYNEQFF

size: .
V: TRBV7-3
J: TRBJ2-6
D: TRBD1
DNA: TGTGCCAGCAGCCCCTTAGGGGGACAGGGGTGGAAAGGGGCCAACGTCCTGACTTTC
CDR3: CASSPLGGQGWKGANVLTF

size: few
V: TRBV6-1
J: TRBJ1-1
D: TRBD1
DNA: TGTGCCAGCAGTGAAAGGATCGGGACAGTTGAAGCTTTCTTT
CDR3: CASSERIGTVEAFF

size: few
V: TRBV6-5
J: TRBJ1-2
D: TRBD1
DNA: TGTGCCAGCAGTCGGGACAGGGCAGGAGGCTACACCTTC
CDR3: CASSRDRAGGYTF

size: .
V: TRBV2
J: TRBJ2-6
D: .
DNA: TGTGCCAGCAGTGAGGGCAGGCCTGGCGCTGGGGCCAACGTCCTGACTTTC
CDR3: CASSEGRPGAGANVLTF

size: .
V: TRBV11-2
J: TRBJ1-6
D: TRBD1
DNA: TGTGCCAGCAGCTCAAGACAGGGACCGGATTATTCACCCCTCCACTTT
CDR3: CASSSRQGPDYSPLHF

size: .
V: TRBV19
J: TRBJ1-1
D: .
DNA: TGTGCCAGTAGTATTGGACTCCGTGAAGCTTTCTTT
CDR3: CASSIGLREAFF

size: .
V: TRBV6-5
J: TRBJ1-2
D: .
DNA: TGTGCCAGCAGCACCCCCGGAGGGTCCAACTATGGCTACACCTTC
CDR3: CASSTPGGSNYGYTF

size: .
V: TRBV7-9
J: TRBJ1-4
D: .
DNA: TGTGCCAGCAGCTTAACCCCTACTTTTAATGAAAAACTGTTTTTT
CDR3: CASSLTPTFNEKLFF

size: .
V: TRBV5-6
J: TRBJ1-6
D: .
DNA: TGTGCCAGCAGCTTGTGGGGGAGGGAGGCCTCACCCCTCCACTTT
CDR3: CASSLWGREASPLHF

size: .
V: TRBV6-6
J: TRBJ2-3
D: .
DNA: TGTGCCAGCAGGCCTAGTGGAGATACGCAGTATTTT
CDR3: CASRPSGDTQYF

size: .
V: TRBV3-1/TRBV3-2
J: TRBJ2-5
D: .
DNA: TGTGCCAGCAGCCAAGGTGTCGTCCAAGAGACCCAGTACTTC
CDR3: CASSQGVVQETQYF

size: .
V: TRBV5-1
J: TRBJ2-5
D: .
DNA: TGCGCCAGCACCACGGGGGGCATCACCCTGGGGGAGACCCAGTACTTC
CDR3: CASTTGGITLGETQYF

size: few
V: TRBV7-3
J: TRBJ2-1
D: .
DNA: TGTGCCAGCAGCTCCCAGGGATACAATGAGCAGTTCTTC
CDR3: CASSSQGYNEQFF

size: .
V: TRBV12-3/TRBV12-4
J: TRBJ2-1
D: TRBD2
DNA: TGTGCCAGCAGTTTCACCCAGGGAGGGGAGCAGTTCTTC
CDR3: CASSFTQGGEQFF

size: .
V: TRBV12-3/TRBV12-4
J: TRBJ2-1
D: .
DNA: TGTGCCAGCACCAGGGGGGAGAATGAGCAGTTCTTC
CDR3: CASTRGENEQFF

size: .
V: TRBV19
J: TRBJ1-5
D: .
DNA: TGTGCCAGGGGTCTCACATACCGGGACAAAGGGCCCAAAAATCAGCCCCAGCATTTT
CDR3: CARGLTYRDKGPKNQPQHF

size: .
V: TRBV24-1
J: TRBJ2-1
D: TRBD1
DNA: TGTGCCACCAGTGACGTAGGGGGCCAGGGCAATGAGCAGTTCTTC
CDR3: CATSDVGGQGNEQFF

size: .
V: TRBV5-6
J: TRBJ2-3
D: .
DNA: TGTGCCAGCACATCCCCGCGGGGGCAGAGTCCAGATACGCAGTATTTT
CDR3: CASTSPRGQSPDTQYF

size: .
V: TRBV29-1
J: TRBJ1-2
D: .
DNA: TGCAGCGCCGGTCCAGACATCTTGTTGCACTATGGCTACACCTTC
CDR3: CSAGPDILLHYGYTF

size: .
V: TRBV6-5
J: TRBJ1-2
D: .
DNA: TGTGCCAGCAGTTACCTGGGCTACACCTTC
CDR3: CASSYLGYTF

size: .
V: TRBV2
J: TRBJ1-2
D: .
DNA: TGTGCCGGTTCAGTTTTTATCGACTATGGCTACACCTTC
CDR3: CAGSVFIDYGYTF

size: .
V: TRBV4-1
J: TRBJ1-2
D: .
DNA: TGCGCCAGCAGCGACATTCCAGGGGCCCCCTATGGCTACACCTTC
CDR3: CASSDIPGAPYGYTF

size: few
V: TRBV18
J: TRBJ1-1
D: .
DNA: TGTGCCAGCTCACCCAGGGTAACGAGGAACACTGAAGCTTTCTTT
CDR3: CASSPRVTRNTEAFF

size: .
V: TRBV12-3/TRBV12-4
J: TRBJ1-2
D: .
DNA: TGTGCCAGCAGGGGACAATTCTATGGCTACACCTTC
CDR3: CASRGQFYGYTF

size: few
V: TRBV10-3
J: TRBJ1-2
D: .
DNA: TGTGCCATCAGTGAGTCGTTAACAGGACCCTATGGCTACACCTTC
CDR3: CAISESLTGPYGYTF

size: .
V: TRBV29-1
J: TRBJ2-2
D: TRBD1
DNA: TGCAGCGCTGGGGCCAACTCCTTTCAGGGGGCTACCGGGGAGCTGTTTTTT
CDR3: CSAGANSFQGATGELFF